Listed below are T cell receptor beta chains from one sample, sequenced in a study of blood T cell repertoires in COVID-19. Sequencing was performed with immunoSEQ multiplex PCR; in TCRdb, only in-frame clones are kept and a portion is missing. The repertoire consists of 160,000 or so clones, with around 76% occurring once and the leading ten covering approximately 9.1%. Sample: peripheral blood. Receptors were obtained from a woman in her seventies with acute or convalescent COVID-19. The CDR3 runs from the conserved cysteine through the conserved F or W. D genes are given only for firm matches. Clone size, where shown, is once, few, many, or a class for clones that have expanded.

CDR3,DNA,D,J,size,V
CASSGQRENTIYF,TGTGCCAGCTCGGGACAGCGTGAAAACACCATATATTTT,TRBD1,TRBJ1-3,few,TRBV18
CASRRQGTNYGYTF,TGTGCCAGCAGAAGACAGGGGACCAACTATGGCTACACCTTC,TRBD1,TRBJ1-2,NA,TRBV28
CASSPQGYQPQHF,TGTGCCAGCTCCCCCCAGGGATATCAGCCCCAGCATTTT,NA,TRBJ1-5,NA,TRBV18
CASSPTGRGTEKLFF,TGTGCCAGCAGCCCTACTGGCAGGGGCACTGAAAAACTGTTTTTT,NA,TRBJ1-4,NA,TRBV5-6
CASSQGHGRGLAHRNNEQFF,TGCGCCAGCAGCCAGGGACACGGTCGCGGACTAGCGCATCGGAACAATGAGCAGTTCTTC,TRBD2,TRBJ2-1,NA,TRBV4-1
CASSVDRDRETEAFF,TGTGCCAGCAGCGTAGACCGGGACAGGGAAACTGAAGCTTTCTTT,TRBD1,TRBJ1-1,NA,TRBV9
CASRRQGSDYNEQFF,TGTGCCAGCAGGAGACAGGGCTCTGACTACAATGAGCAGTTCTTC,TRBD1,TRBJ2-1,NA,TRBV6-6
CARSSELREKLFF,TGTGCTCGGTCGTCTGAGCTCCGAGAAAAACTGTTTTTT,NA,TRBJ1-4,NA,TRBV5-5
CASKTGIIDEKLFF,TGTGCCAGCAAGACAGGGATAATAGACGAAAAACTGTTTTTT,TRBD1,TRBJ1-4,NA,TRBV28
CASSLAGTAYSNQPQHF,TGTGCCAGCAGCTTAGCGGGGACAGCTTATAGCAATCAGCCCCAGCATTTT,TRBD1,TRBJ1-5,NA,TRBV7-2
CASSQGQGAIEAFF,TGTGCCAGCAGCCAGGGACAGGGGGCAATTGAAGCTTTCTTT,TRBD1,TRBJ1-1,NA,TRBV9
CASTVRLTGETEAFF,TGTGCCAGCACCGTCCGTCTCACAGGGGAAACTGAAGCTTTCTTT,TRBD1,TRBJ1-1,NA,TRBV28
CASSLTGYGYTF,TGTGCCAGCAGTTTAACAGGATATGGCTACACCTTC,NA,TRBJ1-2,few,TRBV28
CASSSMGTGTNYGYTF,TGTGCCAGCAGTTCGATGGGGACAGGGACTAACTATGGCTACACCTTC,TRBD1,TRBJ1-2,NA,TRBV6-5
CASSYSNAQGGYTF,TGTGCCAGCAGTTACTCGAACGCCCAGGGTGGCTACACCTTC,NA,TRBJ1-2,NA,TRBV6-5
CASSPTQGQGWNEQYF,TGTGCCAGCAGCCCTACGCAGGGCCAGGGGTGGAACGAGCAGTACTTC,NA,TRBJ2-7,NA,TRBV11-2
CSTRSSGRSTDTQYF,TGCAGCACCCGGAGTAGCGGGAGGAGCACAGATACGCAGTATTTT,TRBD2,TRBJ2-3,NA,TRBV29-1
CASSLGGTDTQYF,TGTGCCAGCAGCCTTGGCGGAACAGATACGCAGTATTTT,NA,TRBJ2-3,NA,TRBV3-1/TRBV3-2
CASSVAWGVYNEQFF,TGTGCCAGCAGCGTAGCATGGGGGGTTTACAATGAGCAGTTCTTC,NA,TRBJ2-1,NA,TRBV9
CASTTPGGNQPQHF,TGTGCCAGCACCACGCCCGGGGGCAATCAGCCCCAGCATTTT,NA,TRBJ1-5,NA,TRBV6-6
CASSLSGFESPLHF,TGTGCCAGCAGCTTATCGGGATTTGAATCACCCCTCCACTTT,NA,TRBJ1-6,NA,TRBV11-2
CASSLRTDAQSEQYF,TGTGCCAGCAGTCTTAGGACTGATGCCCAATCCGAGCAGTACTTC,NA,TRBJ2-7,NA,TRBV27
CAWNREETQYF,TGTGCCTGGAACAGGGAAGAGACCCAGTACTTC,NA,TRBJ2-5,NA,TRBV30
CASAGYGNTIYF,TGTGCCAGTGCAGGATACGGTAACACCATATATTTT,NA,TRBJ1-3,NA,TRBV12-3/TRBV12-4
CSASFRALNYGYTF,TGCAGTGCTAGTTTCAGGGCTCTTAACTATGGCTACACCTTC,NA,TRBJ1-2,once,TRBV20-1
CATALTGHNSPLHF,TGTGCCACTGCTCTGACAGGGCATAATTCACCCCTCCACTTT,TRBD1,TRBJ1-6,NA,TRBV7-8
CASSPPNAFTDTQYF,TGTGCCAGCAGCCCACCTAATGCCTTCACAGATACGCAGTATTTT,NA,TRBJ2-3,NA,TRBV3-1/TRBV3-2
CASSYSTGSGNTEAFF,TGTGCCAGCAGTTACTCGACGGGAAGCGGGAACACTGAAGCTTTCTTT,NA,TRBJ1-1,NA,TRBV6-6
CASSLDGGGAAGELFF,TGCGCCAGCAGCTTGGATGGCGGGGGGGCCGCCGGGGAGCTGTTTTTT,TRBD2,TRBJ2-2,NA,TRBV5-1
CASSMGHFTGELFF,TGTGCCAGCAGTATGGGGCACTTCACCGGGGAGCTGTTTTTT,NA,TRBJ2-2,NA,TRBV7-3
CASSLVYRDREDWPQHF,TGTGCCAGCAGCTTAGTTTATCGCGACAGGGAGGATTGGCCCCAGCATTTT,TRBD1,TRBJ1-5,NA,TRBV7-4